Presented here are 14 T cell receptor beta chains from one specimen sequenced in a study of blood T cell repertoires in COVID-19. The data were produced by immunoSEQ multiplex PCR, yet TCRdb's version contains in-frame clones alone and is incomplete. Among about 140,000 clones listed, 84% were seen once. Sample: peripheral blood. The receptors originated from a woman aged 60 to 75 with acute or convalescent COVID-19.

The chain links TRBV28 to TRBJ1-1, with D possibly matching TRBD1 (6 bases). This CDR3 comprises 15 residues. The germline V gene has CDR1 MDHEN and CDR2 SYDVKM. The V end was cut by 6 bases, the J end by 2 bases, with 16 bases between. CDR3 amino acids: CASSTQKQGNTEAFF. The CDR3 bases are TGTGCCAGCAGCACTCAGAAACAGGGAAACACTGAAGCTTTCTTT.

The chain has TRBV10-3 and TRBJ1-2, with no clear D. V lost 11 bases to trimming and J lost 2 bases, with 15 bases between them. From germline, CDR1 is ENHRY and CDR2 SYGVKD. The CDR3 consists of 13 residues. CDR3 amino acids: CAVGLDSNYGYTF. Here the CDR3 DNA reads TGTGCCGTAGGCCTAGATTCAAACTATGGCTACACCTTC.

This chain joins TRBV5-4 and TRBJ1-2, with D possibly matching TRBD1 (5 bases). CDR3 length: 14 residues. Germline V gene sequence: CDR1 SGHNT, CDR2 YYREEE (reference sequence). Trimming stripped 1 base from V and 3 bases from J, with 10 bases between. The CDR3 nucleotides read TGTGCCAGCAGCTTGTACAGGAATGACTATGGCTACACCTTC. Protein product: CASSLYRNDYGYTF.

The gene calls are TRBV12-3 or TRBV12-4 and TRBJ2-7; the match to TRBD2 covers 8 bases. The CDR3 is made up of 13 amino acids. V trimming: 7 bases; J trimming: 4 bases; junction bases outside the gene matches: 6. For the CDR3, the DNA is TGTGCCAGCAAAGCGGGAGTCAGATACGAGCAGTACTTC. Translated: CASKAGVRYEQYF.

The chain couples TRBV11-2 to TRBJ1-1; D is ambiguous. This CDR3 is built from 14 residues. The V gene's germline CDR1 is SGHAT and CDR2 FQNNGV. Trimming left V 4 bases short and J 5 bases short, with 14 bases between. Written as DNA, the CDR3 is TGTGCCAGCAGCTATCCTCGGGAAGGAACTGAAGCTTTCTTT. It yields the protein CASSYPREGTEAFF.

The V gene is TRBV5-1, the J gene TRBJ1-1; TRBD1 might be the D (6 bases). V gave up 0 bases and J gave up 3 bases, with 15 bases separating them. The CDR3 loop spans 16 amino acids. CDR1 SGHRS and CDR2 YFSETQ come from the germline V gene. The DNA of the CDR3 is TGCGCCAGCAGCTTGGAGTCCAGGGGCGGGTACACTGAAGCTTTCTTT. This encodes CASSLESRGGYTEAFF.

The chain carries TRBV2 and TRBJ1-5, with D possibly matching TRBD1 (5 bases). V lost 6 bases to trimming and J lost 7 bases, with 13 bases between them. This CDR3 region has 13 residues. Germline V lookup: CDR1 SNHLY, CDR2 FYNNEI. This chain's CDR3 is CASSDSPEQPQHF. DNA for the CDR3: TGTGCCAGCAGCGACAGCCCCGAACAGCCCCAGCATTTT.

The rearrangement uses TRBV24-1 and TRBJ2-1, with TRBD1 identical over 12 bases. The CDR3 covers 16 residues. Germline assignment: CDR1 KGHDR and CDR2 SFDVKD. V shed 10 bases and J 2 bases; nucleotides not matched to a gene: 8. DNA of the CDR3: TGTGCCACAGGGACAGGGGGCCTACGGGCCTACAATGAGCAGTTCTTC. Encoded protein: CATGTGGLRAYNEQFF.

The CDR3 protein is CASSQDRSWGVGNTIYF. The CDR3 DNA is TGTGCCAGCAGCCAAGATCGTTCCTGGGGCGTGGGAAACACCATATATTTT. The chain uses TRBV3-1 (or the pseudogene TRBV3-2) and TRBJ1-3; perhaps TRBD1 as D (5 bases). The CDR3 extends over 17 amino acids. Per germline, CDR1 LGHDT and CDR2 YNNKEL (reference sequence). The V end was cut by 0 bases, the J end by 4 bases, with 16 bases between.

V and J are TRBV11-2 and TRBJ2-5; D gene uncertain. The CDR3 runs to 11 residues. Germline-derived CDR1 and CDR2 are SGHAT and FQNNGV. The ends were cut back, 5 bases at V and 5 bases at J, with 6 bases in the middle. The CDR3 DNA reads TGTGCCAGCAGCCCGTCGGAGACCCAGTACTTC. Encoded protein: CASSPSETQYF.

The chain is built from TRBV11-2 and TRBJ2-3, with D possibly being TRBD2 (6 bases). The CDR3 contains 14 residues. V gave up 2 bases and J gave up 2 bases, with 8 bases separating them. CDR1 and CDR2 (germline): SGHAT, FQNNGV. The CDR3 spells CASSLRLDTDTQYF. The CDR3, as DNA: TGTGCCAGCAGCTTAAGACTAGACACAGATACGCAGTATTTT.

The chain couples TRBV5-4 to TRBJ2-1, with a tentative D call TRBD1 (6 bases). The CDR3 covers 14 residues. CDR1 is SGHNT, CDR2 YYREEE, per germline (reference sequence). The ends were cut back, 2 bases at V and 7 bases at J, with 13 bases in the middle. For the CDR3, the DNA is TGTGCCAGCAGCTTTTCCGGACAGACTAATGAGCAGTTCTTC. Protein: CASSFSGQTNEQFF.

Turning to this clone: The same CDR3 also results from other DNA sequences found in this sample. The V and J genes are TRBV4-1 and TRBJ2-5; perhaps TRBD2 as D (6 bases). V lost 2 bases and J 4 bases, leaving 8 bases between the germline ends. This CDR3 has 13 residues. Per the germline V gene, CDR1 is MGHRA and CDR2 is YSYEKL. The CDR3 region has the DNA TGCGCCAGCAGCCAATGGCGGGGAGAGACCCAGTACTTC. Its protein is CASSQWRGETQYF.

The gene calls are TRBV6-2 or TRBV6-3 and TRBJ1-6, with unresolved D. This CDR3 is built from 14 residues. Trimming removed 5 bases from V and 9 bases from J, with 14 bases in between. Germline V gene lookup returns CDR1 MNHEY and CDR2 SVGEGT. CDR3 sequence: CASSPGTDISPLHF. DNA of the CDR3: TGTGCCAGCAGTCCCGGAACAGATATTTCACCCCTCCACTTT.